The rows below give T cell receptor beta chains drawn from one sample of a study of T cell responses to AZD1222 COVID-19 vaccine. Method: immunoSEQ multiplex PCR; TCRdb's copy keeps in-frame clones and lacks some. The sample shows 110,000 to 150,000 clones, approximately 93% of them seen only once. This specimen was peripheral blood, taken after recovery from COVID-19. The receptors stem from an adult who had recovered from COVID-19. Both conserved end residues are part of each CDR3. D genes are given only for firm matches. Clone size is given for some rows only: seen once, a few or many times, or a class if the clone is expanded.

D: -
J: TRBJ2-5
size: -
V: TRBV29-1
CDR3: CSVEGSTRETQYF
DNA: TGCAGCGTTGAAGGGTCGACGAGGGAGACCCAGTACTTC

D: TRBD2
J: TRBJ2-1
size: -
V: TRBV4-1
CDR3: CASSQGPAGAMPYNEQFF
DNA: TGCGCCAGCAGCCAGGGTCCAGCGGGAGCGATGCCCTACAATGAGCAGTTCTTC

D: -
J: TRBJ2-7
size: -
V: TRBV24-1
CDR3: CATSDLGRQYF
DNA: TGTGCCACCAGTGATTTGGGCAGGCAGTACTTC

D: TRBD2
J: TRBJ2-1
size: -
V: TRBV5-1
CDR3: CASRTTSGRRRGNEQFF
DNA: TGCGCCAGCAGAACGACTAGCGGGAGGAGGAGAGGGAATGAGCAGTTCTTC

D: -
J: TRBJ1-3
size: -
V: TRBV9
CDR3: CASSVGGEGVSGNTIYF
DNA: TGTGCCAGCAGCGTAGGGGGTGAGGGGGTTTCCGGAAACACCATATATTTT

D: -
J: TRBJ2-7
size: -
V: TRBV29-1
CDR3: CSVDLEGESYEQYF
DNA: TGCAGCGTTGACCTAGAAGGGGAGTCCTACGAGCAGTACTTC

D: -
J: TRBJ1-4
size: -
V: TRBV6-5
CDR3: CATRAPGASEKLFF
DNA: TGTGCCACCCGTGCTCCGGGGGCCAGTGAAAAACTGTTTTTT

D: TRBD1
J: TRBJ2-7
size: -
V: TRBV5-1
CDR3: CASRPFATGGSYEQYF
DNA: TGCGCCAGCAGACCCTTTGCGACAGGGGGATCCTACGAGCAGTACTTC

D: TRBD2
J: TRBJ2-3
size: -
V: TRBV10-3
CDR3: CAISFTSGSTDTQYF
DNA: TGTGCCATCTCCTTTACTAGCGGGAGCACAGATACGCAGTATTTT

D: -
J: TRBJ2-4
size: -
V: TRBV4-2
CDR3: CASSLEPSGVNKNIQYF
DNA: TGTGCCAGCAGCTTGGAACCAAGCGGAGTAAACAAAAACATTCAGTACTTC

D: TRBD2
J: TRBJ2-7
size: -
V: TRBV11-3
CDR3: CASSLGGGAPTEQYF
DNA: TGTGCCAGCAGCTTAGGCGGGGGGGCTCCTACCGAGCAGTACTTC

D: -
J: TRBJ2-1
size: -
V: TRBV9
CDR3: CASSSSGGASYNEQFF
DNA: TGTGCCAGCAGCTCTAGTGGGGGGGCATCGTACAATGAGCAGTTCTTC

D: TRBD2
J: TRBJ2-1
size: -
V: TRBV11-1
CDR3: CASSSGGRARDNEQFF
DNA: TGTGCCAGCAGCTCCGGCGGGAGGGCCAGGGACAATGAGCAGTTCTTC

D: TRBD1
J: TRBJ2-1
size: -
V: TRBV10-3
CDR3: CAISVSRTGYNEQFF
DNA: TGTGCCATCAGTGTAAGCCGGACAGGCTACAATGAGCAGTTCTTC

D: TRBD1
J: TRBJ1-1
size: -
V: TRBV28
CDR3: CASTFPAGGIDTEAFF
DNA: TGTGCCAGCACCTTCCCTGCAGGGGGCATCGACACTGAAGCTTTCTTT

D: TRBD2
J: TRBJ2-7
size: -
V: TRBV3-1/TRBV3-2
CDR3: CASSQSSGAPHEQYF
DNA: TGTGCCAGCAGCCAATCTAGCGGTGCCCCTCACGAGCAGTACTTC

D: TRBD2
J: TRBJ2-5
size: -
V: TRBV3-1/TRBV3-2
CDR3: CASSPLRGMVAGGETQYF
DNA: TGTGCCAGCAGCCCGCTCCGGGGAATGGTAGCGGGAGGAGAGACCCAGTACTTC

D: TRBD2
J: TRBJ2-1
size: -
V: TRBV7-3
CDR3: CASSPSAGEEDEQFF
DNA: TGTGCCAGCAGCCCCTCAGCGGGAGAGGAGGATGAGCAGTTCTTC

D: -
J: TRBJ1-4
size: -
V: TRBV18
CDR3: CASSPPTVRYEKLFF
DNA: TGTGCCAGCTCACCACCCACCGTCAGATATGAAAAACTGTTTTTT

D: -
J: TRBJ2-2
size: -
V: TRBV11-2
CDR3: CASSLVDPNGSGELFF
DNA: TGTGCCAGCAGCTTAGTGGACCCAAACGGCTCCGGGGAGCTGTTTTTT

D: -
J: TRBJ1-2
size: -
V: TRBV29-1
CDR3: CSVEWGGVLGYTF
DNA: TGCAGCGTTGAATGGGGCGGCGTCTTAGGCTACACCTTC

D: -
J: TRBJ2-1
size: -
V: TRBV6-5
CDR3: CASRPLSYNEQFF
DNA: TGTGCCAGCAGACCACTCTCCTACAATGAGCAGTTCTTC

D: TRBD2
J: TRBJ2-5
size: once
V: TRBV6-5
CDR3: CASSYGTSFETQYF
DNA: TGTGCCAGCAGTTACGGGACTAGTTTTGAGACCCAGTACTTC

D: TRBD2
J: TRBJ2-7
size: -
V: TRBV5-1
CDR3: CASSLTSGRAGVEEQYF
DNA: TGCGCCAGCAGCTTGACTAGCGGGAGGGCCGGGGTTGAAGAGCAGTACTTC

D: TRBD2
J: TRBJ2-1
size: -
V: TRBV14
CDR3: CASSQRLADYNEQFF
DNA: TGTGCCAGCAGCCAGCGACTAGCAGACTACAATGAGCAGTTCTTC

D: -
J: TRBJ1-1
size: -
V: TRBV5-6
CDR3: CASSSGGLRPTEAFF
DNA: TGTGCCAGCAGCTCGGGTGGACTGCGGCCCACTGAAGCTTTCTTT

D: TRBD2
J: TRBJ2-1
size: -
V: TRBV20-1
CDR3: CSASSRLAASSSYNEQFF
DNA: TGCAGTGCTAGTTCGCGACTAGCGGCTTCCAGCTCCTACAATGAGCAGTTCTTC

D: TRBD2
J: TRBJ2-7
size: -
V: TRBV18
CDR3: CASSGGDSTYEQYF
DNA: TGTGCCAGCTCAGGGGGGGACTCGACCTACGAGCAGTACTTC

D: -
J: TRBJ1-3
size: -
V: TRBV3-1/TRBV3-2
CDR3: CASSQGAAGNTIYF
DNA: TGTGCCAGCAGCCAAGGGGCGGCAGGAAACACCATATATTTT

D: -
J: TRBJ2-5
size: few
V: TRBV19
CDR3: CASGDNRDGKETQYF
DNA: TGTGCCAGCGGGGATAACAGGGACGGAAAAGAGACCCAGTACTTC